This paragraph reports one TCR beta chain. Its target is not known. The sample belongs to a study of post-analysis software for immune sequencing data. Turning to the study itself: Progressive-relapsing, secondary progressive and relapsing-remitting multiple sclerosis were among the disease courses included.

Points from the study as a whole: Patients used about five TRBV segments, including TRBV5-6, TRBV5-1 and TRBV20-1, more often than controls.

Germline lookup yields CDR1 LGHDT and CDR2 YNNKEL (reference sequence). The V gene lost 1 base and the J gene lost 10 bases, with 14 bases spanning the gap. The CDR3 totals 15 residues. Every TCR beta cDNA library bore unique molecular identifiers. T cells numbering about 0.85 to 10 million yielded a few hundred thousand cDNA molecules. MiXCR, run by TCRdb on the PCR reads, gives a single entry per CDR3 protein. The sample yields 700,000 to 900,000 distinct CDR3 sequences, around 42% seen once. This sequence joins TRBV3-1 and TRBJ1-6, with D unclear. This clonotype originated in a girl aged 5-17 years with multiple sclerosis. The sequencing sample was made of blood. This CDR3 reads CASSQVPRRESPLHF. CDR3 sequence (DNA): TGTGCCAGCAGCCAAGTTCCCAGGCGGGAATCACCCCTCCACTTT. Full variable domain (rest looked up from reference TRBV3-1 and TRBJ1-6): DTAVSQTPKYLVTQMGNDKSIKCEQNLGHDTMYWYKQDSKKFLKIMFSYNNKELIINETVPNRFSPKSPDKAHLNLHINSLELGDSAVYFCASSQVPRRESPLHFGNGTRLTVT.